The clone carrying this T cell receptor (beta chain) showed up just once. Antigen: not known. Trimming cost V 2 bases and J 5 bases, with 17 bases left between them. The CDR3 loop spans 16 amino acids. Germline V gene lookup returns CDR1 SGDLS and CDR2 YYNGEE. This sample stems from a study of T cell responses to AZD1222 COVID-19 vaccine. Whole-study context: Second-dose timings of about 4 or about 12 weeks were pooled. Study-wide findings and caveats: Possibly, clonal diversity was underestimated; donors were largely white British and included more females. At baseline, seropositivity was found in only a handful of AZD1222 recipients.

The assay was immunoSEQ multiplex PCR, and TCRdb's table has in-frame clones only and misses some. Of about 100,000 clones listed, 92% were seen once; the top ten hold over 1.5%. The chain combines TRBV9 with TRBJ2-1, with a possible D match to TRBD2 (6 bases). The receptor was isolated from an adult in good health. The material sequenced was peripheral blood, taken on day 0 of AZD1222 vaccination. This CDR3 reads CASSVGLQRTNNEQFF. CDR3 nucleotides: TGTGCCAGCAGCGTCGGACTTCAAAGGACTAACAATGAGCAGTTCTTC.